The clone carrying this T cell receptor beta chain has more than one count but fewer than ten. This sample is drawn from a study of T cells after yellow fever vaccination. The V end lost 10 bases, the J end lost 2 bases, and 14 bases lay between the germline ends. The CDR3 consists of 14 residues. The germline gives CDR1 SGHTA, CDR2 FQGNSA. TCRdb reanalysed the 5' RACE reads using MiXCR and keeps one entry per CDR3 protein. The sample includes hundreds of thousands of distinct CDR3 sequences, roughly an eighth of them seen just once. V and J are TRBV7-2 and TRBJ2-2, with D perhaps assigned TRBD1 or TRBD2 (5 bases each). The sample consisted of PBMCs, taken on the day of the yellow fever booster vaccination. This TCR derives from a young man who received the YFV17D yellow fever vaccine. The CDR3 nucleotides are TGTGCCACTCAATGGGACGGTAACACCGGGGAGCTGTTTTTT. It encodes CATQWDGNTGELFF.